This TCR beta chain was identified in a study of shared clonotypes between healthy human individuals. Deletions cut 4 bases from V and 1 base from J, with 15 bases between. Germline V gene lookup returns CDR1 SGHDT and CDR2 YYEEEE. The CDR3 is 15 amino acids. Deep-level settings were used for running the assay. An even split of each subset's genomic DNA across several immunoSEQ plates was performed. Using immunoSEQ multiplex PCR, the repertoire was profiled, and TCRdb retains in-frame clones only, with some absent. The sample holds about 2 million clones, over 85% seen once. The source of this sequence is a young man in good health. The chain recombines TRBV5-6 with TRBJ2-7; maybe TRBD2 (6 bases). The sample comprised naive CD4+ T cells sorted from blood. As for subset: CD45RA+ positively selected. CDR3 nucleotides: TGTGCCAGCAGCCGGTTTTTCGGGACTTCCTACGAGCAGTACTTC. This sequence encodes CASSRFFGTSYEQYF.